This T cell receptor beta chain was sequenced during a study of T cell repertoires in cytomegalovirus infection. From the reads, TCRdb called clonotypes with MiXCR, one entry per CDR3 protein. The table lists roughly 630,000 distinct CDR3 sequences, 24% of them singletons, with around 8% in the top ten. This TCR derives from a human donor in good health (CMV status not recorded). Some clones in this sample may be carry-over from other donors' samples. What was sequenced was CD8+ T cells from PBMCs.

CDR3 residues: CASSGLGSGATGTGELFF. The CDR3 coding sequence is TGCGCCAGCAGCGGTTTGGGATCAGGGGCAACAGGGACCGGGGAGCTGTTTTTT. V gene TRBV5-1 combines with J gene TRBJ2-2; D might be TRBD1 (6 bases). Germline-derived CDR1 and CDR2 are SGHRS and YFSETQ. Deletions cut 4 bases from V and 5 bases from J, with 24 bases between. This CDR3 contains 18 residues.